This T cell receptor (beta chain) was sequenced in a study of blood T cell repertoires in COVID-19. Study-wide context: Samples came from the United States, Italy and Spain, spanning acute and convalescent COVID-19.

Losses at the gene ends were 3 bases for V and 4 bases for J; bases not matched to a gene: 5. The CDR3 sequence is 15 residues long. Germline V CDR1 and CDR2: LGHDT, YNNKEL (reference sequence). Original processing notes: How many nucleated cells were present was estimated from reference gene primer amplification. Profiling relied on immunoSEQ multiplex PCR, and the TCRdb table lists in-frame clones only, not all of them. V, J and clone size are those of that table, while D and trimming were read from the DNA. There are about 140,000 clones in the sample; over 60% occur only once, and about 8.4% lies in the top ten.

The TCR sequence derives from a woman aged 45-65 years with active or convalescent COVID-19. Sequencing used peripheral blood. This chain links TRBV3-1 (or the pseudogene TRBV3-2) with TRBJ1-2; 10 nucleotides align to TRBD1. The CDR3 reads CASSHRQGAGYGYTF. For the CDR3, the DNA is TGTGCCAGCAGCCATCGACAGGGGGCAGGCTATGGCTACACCTTC.